This is a list of T cell receptor beta chains from one sample in a study of blood T cell repertoires in COVID-19. Profiled with immunoSEQ multiplex PCR; TCRdb holds only in-frame clones, not every one. Seen here are 250,000 to 300,000 clones, roughly 84% observed once, and the top ten hold 3.5% to 5%. The sequencing input was peripheral blood. The source of these receptors is a man in his sixties with acute or convalescent COVID-19. Both conserved end residues are part of each CDR3. A D gene is named only where the DNA matches it firmly.

J | D | V | CDR3
TRBJ2-1 | TRBD1 | TRBV6-6 | CASSSAYRGRRNEQFF
TRBJ1-2 | . | TRBV12-5 | CASGLGDRRYYGYTF
TRBJ2-5 | TRBD1 | TRBV3-1/TRBV3-2 | CASSPDSGQIEETQYF
TRBJ2-7 | TRBD2 | TRBV11-2 | CASSWGLAGGGEQYF
TRBJ2-7 | TRBD2 | TRBV28 | CASTSAGEERSYEQYF
TRBJ1-6 | TRBD1 | TRBV27 | CATPRMGQGASYNSPLHF
TRBJ2-7 | . | TRBV4-2 | CASSQDWPGYEQYF
TRBJ1-1 | . | TRBV27 | CASSRIWFSGTEAFF
TRBJ1-5 | TRBD1 | TRBV19 | CASNPRQGADSNQPQHF
TRBJ1-1 | . | TRBV27 | CASSSSRAGEAFF
TRBJ1-5 | . | TRBV6-2/TRBV6-3 | CASSYGGAVNQPQHF
TRBJ2-7 | . | TRBV4-2 | CASSRASRVSEQYF
TRBJ2-7 | TRBD1 | TRBV2 | CASSPGTGVGYEQYF
TRBJ2-3 | . | TRBV7-2 | CASSLAGEDTQYF
TRBJ2-7 | TRBD1 | TRBV19 | CASSVTGTGGNEQYF
TRBJ1-5 | . | TRBV29-1 | CSVQDSNQPQHF
TRBJ2-7 | . | TRBV7-2 | CASSSTPGAYEQYF
TRBJ2-3 | . | TRBV9 | CASSVELNTDTQYF
TRBJ2-7 | TRBD2 | TRBV7-3 | CAYTPAGAGEQYF
TRBJ1-3 | . | TRBV19 | CASSTNSGGRGNTIYF
TRBJ1-2 | . | TRBV3-1/TRBV3-2 | CASSQDGGSTYGYTF
TRBJ1-4 | . | TRBV19 | CASTDRPREKLFF